A single T cell receptor (beta chain) is shown here with its context. Its antigen is not known. At one end, the junction sequence differs from germline, possibly due to a read error. This CDR3 has 15 residues. In germline, CDR1 is SEHNR, CDR2 FQNEAQ (reference sequence). This entry is derived from a study of T cell repertoires in cytomegalovirus infection. Study as a whole: Carrying CMV and the relevant HLA type showed in public TCR beta signatures.

MiXCR was run by TCRdb on the reads, yielding one entry per CDR3 protein. The data show about 830,000 distinct CDR3 sequences, 30% to 35% seen once. The source of this sequence is a human donor in good health (CMV status not recorded). Some clones in this sample may be carry-over from other donors' samples. The chain couples TRBV7-9 to TRBJ2-1; possibly TRBD2 for D (6 bases). Source: cultured CD8+ T cells from PBMCs, taken from culture after CMV antigen stimulation. The DNA for the CDR3 is TGTGTCAGCAGCAAGGTGGGGGGTCCACACAATGAGCAGTTCTTC. Protein: CVSSKVGGPHNEQFF.